The clone carrying this TCR beta chain was seen once. No antigen is known for it. The data were taken from a study of Ad26.COV2.S vaccination and SARS-CoV-2 variants. Trimming took 2 bases from V and 4 from J; bases not matched to a gene: 6. CDR3 length equals 16 residues. Germline assignment: CDR1 MNHEY and CDR2 SVGEGT. TCRdb's table, derived via immunoSEQ multiplex PCR, lists solely in-frame clones and lacks some. The profile covers roughly 400,000 clones, with roughly 88% appearing a single time and around 4.5% taken by the ten largest. General study points: Vaccinees reportedly had broad spike-specific CD8+ and CD4+ T cell responses.

Treatment of the sample: some 20 received Ad26.COV2.S at low or high dose, single or two shots; about 5 received placebo; per-sample allocation not given. The samples were gathered on day 63 after the first injection of vaccine or placebo. Material: peripheral blood, obtained in a trial of Ad26.COV2.S vaccine versus placebo. The V and J genes are TRBV6-2 or TRBV6-3 and TRBJ2-5; 11 bases agree with TRBD2. The sequence was collected from a person between 18 and 65 years old who received the Ad26.COV2.S COVID-19 vaccine or a placebo. CDR3 DNA sequence: TGTGCCAGCAGTTACGGGCTAGCGGGAGGAGGAGAGACCCAGTACTTC. Its protein is CASSYGLAGGGETQYF.